This T cell receptor (beta chain) was documented in a study of CD8 T cells in Susac syndrome. Study observations and caveats: By the study's own acknowledgment, its TCR sequencing and HLA analysis included relatively few individuals.

In regard to this clonotype: Its antigen is as yet unknown.

CD8+ and CD4+ T cells taken from blood had their TCR beta sequenced. Negative isolation was used for CD8+ and CD4+ T cells and FACS enrichment for TEMRA cells. In germline, CDR1 is DFQATT, CDR2 SNEGSKA (reference sequence). CDR3 length: 12 amino acids. V was cut by 0 bases and J by 9 bases, with 12 bases left in between. Reverse transcription of roughly 0.45 to 1 ug RNA used random hexamers. Multiplex immunoSEQ PCR targeted 54 Vbeta and 13 Jbeta TCR beta segments. TCRdb reprocessed the immunoSEQ multiplex PCR reads with MiXCR, giving one entry per CDR3 protein. Seen here are around 160,000 distinct CDR3 sequences, over 85% observed once, and the top ten hold approximately 0.14%.

The genes are TRBV20-1 and TRBJ2-7, with no clear D. This sequence was found in a human donor in good health. Material: CD4+ T cells from PBMCs. CDR3 sequence (DNA): TGCAGTGCTAGAGATGACCGGGCTGGGCAGTACTTC. Translation gives CSARDDRAGQYF.